What follows describes a single T cell receptor beta chain. What it binds is not known. Germline assignment: CDR1 MNHEY and CDR2 SVGAGI. Trimming took off 6 bases at V and 2 bases at J, with 16 bases between the two ends. The CDR3 runs to 15 residues. Produced via immunoSEQ multiplex PCR; TCRdb's table is partial and in-frame only. Counted here are tens of thousands of clones, about nine tenths occurring once; the ten biggest clones make up 1% to 1.2%. This sample stems from a study of OX40 agonist ivuxolimab in advanced cancers. Study context: Partial responses were seen in three patients, one with hepatocellular carcinoma and two with cutaneous melanoma. Whole-study findings and limits: In a subset of nonresponders, normalized T-cell clonal expansion was also low.

The J gene is TRBJ1-1, the V gene TRBV6-5, with D possibly matching TRBD1 (6 bases). The starting material was CD4+ or CD8+ T cells sorted from blood, obtained in a trial of the OX40 agonist ivuxolimab. This TCR came from an adult with an advanced solid tumor such as melanoma, head and neck, liver or kidney cancer. The CDR3 sequence is CASRPQGGGNTEAFF. As DNA, the CDR3 is TGTGCCAGCAGGCCCCAGGGAGGGGGAAACACTGAAGCTTTCTTT.